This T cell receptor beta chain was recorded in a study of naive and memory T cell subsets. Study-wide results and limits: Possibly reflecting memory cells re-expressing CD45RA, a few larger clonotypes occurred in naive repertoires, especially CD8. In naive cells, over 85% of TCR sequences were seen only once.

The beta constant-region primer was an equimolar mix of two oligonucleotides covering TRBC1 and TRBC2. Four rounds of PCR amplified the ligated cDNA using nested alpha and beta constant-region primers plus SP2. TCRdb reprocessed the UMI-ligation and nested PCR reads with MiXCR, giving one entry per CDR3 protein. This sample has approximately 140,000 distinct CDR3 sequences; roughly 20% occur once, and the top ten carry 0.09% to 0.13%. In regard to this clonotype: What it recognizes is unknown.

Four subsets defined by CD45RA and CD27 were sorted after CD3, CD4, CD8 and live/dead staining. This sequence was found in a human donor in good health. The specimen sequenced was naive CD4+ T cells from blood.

The CDR3 spells CASSKGAQGANTGELFF. The DNA for the CDR3 is TGTGCCAGCAGCAAAGGGGCGCAGGGGGCGAACACCGGGGAGCTGTTTTTT. The chain uses TRBV3-1 and TRBJ2-2; TRBD1 agrees at 7 bases. This CDR3 comprises 17 residues. V was clipped by 5 bases and J by 0 bases; unmatched bases: 9. Germline-derived CDR1 and CDR2 are LGHDT and YNNKEL (reference sequence).